The clone carrying this TCR beta chain was counted only a few times. The germline gives CDR1 ENHRY, CDR2 SYGVKD. There are 15 residues in the CDR3. Trimming cost V 2 bases and J 7 bases; bases outside gene matches: 4. The PCR employed 60 Vbeta primers together with 13 Jbeta primers. Some clones are missing from TCRdb's copy, which holds only in-frame ones; the method was immunoSEQ multiplex PCR. The sample holds about 130,000 clones, roughly four fifths seen once. These data originate in a study of cytomegalovirus exposure and HLA in healthy donors. Material for sequencing was PBMCs. This chain connects TRBV10-3 to TRBJ2-1, with TRBD2 matching 11 bases. The sequence derives from a man aged 50 or older in good health and CMV-seronegative. CDR3 coding DNA: TGTGCCATCAGTGAGCAACTAGCGGGGGTAAATGAGCAGTTCTTC. Translation: CAISEQLAGVNEQFF.